This T cell receptor beta chain was sequenced during a study of cytomegalovirus exposure and HLA in healthy donors. General study findings and limits: TRBV6-2, TRBV6-3 and some other V segments were unresolvable in 87-base-pair reads.

PCR was performed using 60 Vbeta and 13 Jbeta primers. The table came from immunoSEQ multiplex PCR; TCRdb's copy has only in-frame clones and leaves some out. This sample has about 130,000 clones, with 65% to 80% found just once. This clone has just a few counts. Its specificity is unknown. Trimming pared 7 bases from V and 0 bases from J, leaving 14 bases between. Germline loops: CDR1 SGDLS, CDR2 YYNGEE. The CDR3 is 15 residues long. The TCR comes from a woman in her sixties or seventies in good health and CMV-seropositive. The chain couples TRBV9 to TRBJ2-1, with a tentative D call TRBD2 (5 bases). Sequenced sample: PBMCs. CDR3 region: CASADGRISYNEQFF. The CDR3 DNA reads as TGTGCCAGCGCTGATGGGAGAATCTCCTACAATGAGCAGTTCTTC. The full variable domain, its missing parts supplied by reference TRBV9 and TRBJ2-1, is DSGVTQTPKHLITATGQRVTLRCSPRSGDLSVYWYQQSLDQGLQFLIQYYNGEERAKGNILERFSAQQFPDLHSELNLSSLELGDSALYFCASADGRISYNEQFFGPGTRLTVL.